The clone carrying this TCR beta chain was picked up one time. Its target is unknown. One end of the junction fails to match germline, which may point to a read error. The CDR3 has 16 amino acids. Germline V gene data show CDR1 as SGHTA and CDR2 as FQGTGA. The data are from a study of cytomegalovirus exposure and HLA in healthy donors. Study background: Unique TCRs from HLA-typed donors, approximately 80 million of them, were held in an early data release. Of all 370 or so donors who were genotyped, roughly 83% belonged to the Caucasian-associated ancestry cluster.

Whole-study findings and limits: Segments of the TCR beta V type were, in most cases, productive about 87% or about 30% of the time in an earlier analysis.

Primers for the PCR totalled 60 Vbeta and 13 Jbeta. Produced via immunoSEQ multiplex PCR; TCRdb's table is partial and in-frame only. The sample yields some 100,000 clones, approximately 85% seen once. This sequence was found in a man aged 25 to 40 in good health and CMV-seronegative. Sequences were obtained from PBMCs. The chain couples TRBV7-3 to TRBJ2-1, with TRBD2 matching over 12 bases. CDR3 sequence: CASSVTTSGRPNEQFF. CDR3 nucleotide sequence: TGTGCCAGCAGCGTAACCACTAGCGGGAGGCCCAATGAGCAGTTCTTC.